These 14 T cell receptor beta chains were sequenced from one sample in a study of blood T cell repertoires in COVID-19. Sequencing was performed with immunoSEQ multiplex PCR; in TCRdb, only in-frame clones are kept and a portion is missing. Of roughly 180,000 clones in the sample, around 90% were seen once. The sequencing sample was made of PBMCs or T cells enriched from blood (not recorded which). The receptors originated from a woman younger than 45 who had recovered from COVID-19.

This chain links TRBV19 with TRBJ2-5, with 10 positions matching TRBD1. Losses at the gene ends were 4 bases for V and 1 base for J; bases not matched to a gene: 3. This CDR3 region has 15 residues. CDR1 is LNHDA and CDR2 is SQIVND in the germline V gene (reference sequence). The CDR3 region is CASSRQGAAQETQYF. As DNA, the CDR3 is TGTGCCAGTAGTAGACAGGGGGCTGCCCAAGAGACCCAGTACTTC. The full variable domain, in which reference TRBV19 and TRBJ2-5 provide the parts outside the CDR3, is DGGITQSPKYLFRKEGQNVTLSCEQNLNHDAMYWYRQDPGQGLRLIYYSQIVNDFQKGDIAEGYSVSREKKESFPLTVTSAQKNPTAFYLCASSRQGAAQETQYFGPGTRLLVL.

The chain carries TRBV6-4 and TRBJ2-5; 9 nucleotides align to TRBD2. Germline CDR1 reads MRHNA; CDR2 reads SNTAGT. V gave up 6 bases and J gave up 2 bases; unmatched junction bases: 7. This CDR3 contains 15 residues. CDR3 protein: CASSPAGGTQETQYF. CDR3 DNA sequence: TGTGCCAGCAGCCCAGCGGGGGGTACACAAGAGACCCAGTACTTC.

The V and J genes are TRBV7-2 and TRBJ1-2; D may be TRBD1 (6 bases). From germline, CDR1 is SGHTA and CDR2 FQGNSA. V lost 0 bases to trimming and J lost 4 bases, with 12 bases between them. The CDR3 covers 15 residues. As DNA, the CDR3 is TGTGCCAGCAGCTTAGCGGGGCGAGGGGGCTATGGCTACACCTTC. Translated: CASSLAGRGGYGYTF. Looking up the rest from reference TRBV7-2 and TRBJ1-2 gives the full variable domain: GAGVSQSPSNKVTEKGKDVELRCDPISGHTALYWYRQSLGQGLEFLIYFQGNSAPDKSGLPSDRFSAERTGGSVSTLTIQRTQQEDSAVYLCASSLAGRGGYGYTFGSGTRLTVV.

The V call is TRBV2, the J call TRBJ2-2; 8 nucleotides align to TRBD1. The germline V gene has CDR1 SNHLY and CDR2 FYNNEI. V gave up 6 bases and J gave up 1 base; unmatched junction bases: 10. CDR3 length: 17 amino acids. The CDR3 spells CASSTQPGTGNTGELFF. The DNA of the CDR3 is TGTGCCAGCAGCACCCAGCCCGGGACAGGGAACACCGGGGAGCTGTTTTTT.

This clone has a handful of counts. J is TRBJ1-5 and V is TRBV7-2; TRBD1 agrees at 12 bases. This CDR3 has 15 residues. Germline CDR1 is SGHTA and CDR2 is FQGNSA. V shed 5 bases, J shed 6 bases, and the junction held 5 bases outside the gene matches. The CDR3 loop is CASSKGTGGLQPQHF. Here the CDR3 DNA reads TGTGCCAGCAGCAAGGGGACAGGGGGCCTTCAGCCCCAGCATTTT.

V gene TRBV5-1 combines with J gene TRBJ2-2; 7 bases map to TRBD2. CDR1 and CDR2 from the germline V gene are SGHRS and YFSETQ. J lost 3 bases, V lost 3 bases, and 8 bases had no gene match. CDR3 length: 16 residues. This chain's CDR3 is CASSSLVGGDTGELFF. In nucleotides, the CDR3 is TGCGCCAGCAGCTCCCTCGTGGGAGGGGACACCGGGGAGCTGTTTTTT.

The genes are TRBV9 and TRBJ1-2, with D tentatively TRBD1 (6 bases). Germline values: CDR1 SGDLS, CDR2 YYNGEE. With 2 bases removed from V and 1 base from J, the gap between germline ends came to 12 bases. The CDR3 loop spans 15 amino acids. The chain's CDR3 is CASSVGQSFNYGYTF. DNA for the CDR3: TGTGCCAGCAGCGTCGGACAGTCGTTTAACTATGGCTACACCTTC.

The genes are TRBV6-5 and TRBJ2-7, with TRBD2 as a possible D gene (7 bases). Germline CDR1 MNHEY, CDR2 SVGAGI. V was clipped by 5 bases and J by 4 bases, with 12 bases between them. There are 13 residues in the CDR3. In DNA, the CDR3 is TGTGCCAGCAGTAGGGGGGGGGCTTACGAGCAGTACTTC. Translating gives CASSRGGAYEQYF.

This clone appeared a few times. The V and J genes are TRBV13 and TRBJ2-7, with TRBD1 matching 7 bases. This CDR3 has 15 residues. Per the germline V gene, CDR1 is PRHDT and CDR2 is FYEKMQ (reference sequence). V trimming: 2 bases; J trimming: 5 bases; junction bases outside the gene matches: 9. The CDR3 DNA reads as TGTGCCAGCAGCTTACAGGGGGACCCCCCGGACGAGCAGTACTTC. Translation: CASSLQGDPPDEQYF. Drawing the rest from reference TRBV13 and TRBJ2-7, the complete variable domain is AAGVIQSPRHLIKEKRETATLKCYPIPRHDTVYWYQQGPGQDPQFLISFYEKMQSDKGSIPDRFSAQQFSDYHSELNMSSLELGDSALYFCASSLQGDPPDEQYFGPGTRLTVT.

This sequence joins TRBV2 and TRBJ2-3, with TRBD1 as a possible D gene (6 bases). The CDR3 sequence is 16 residues long. V shed 4 bases and J shed 0 bases, with 14 bases lying between them. CDR1 is SNHLY, CDR2 FYNNEI, per germline. The CDR3 protein is CASSGQGLTSTDTQYF. The CDR3, as DNA: TGTGCCAGCAGTGGGCAGGGGCTAACTAGCACAGATACGCAGTATTTT.

The count of this clone is one. The rearrangement joins TRBV24-1 to TRBJ1-5; maybe TRBD1 (5 bases). There are 13 residues in the CDR3. CDR1 and CDR2 (germline): KGHDR, SFDVKD. The V gene lost 8 bases and the J gene lost 7 bases, with 14 bases spanning the gap. The DNA of the CDR3 is TGTGCCACCATGGAGGGTTGGGGCCAGCCCCAGCATTTT. Its translation: CATMEGWGQPQHF.

The chain uses TRBV5-4 and TRBJ2-7; D ambiguous. Germline CDR1 and CDR2: SGHNT and YYREEE (reference sequence). With 4 bases removed from V and 2 bases from J, the gap between germline ends came to 13 bases. This CDR3 has 14 residues. The CDR3 reads CASSAAGETYEQYF. As DNA, the CDR3 is TGTGCCAGCAGCGCAGCAGGTGAGACCTACGAGCAGTACTTC.

This clone was seen only once. V is TRBV19 and J is TRBJ1-5, with D perhaps matching TRBD1 (5 bases). Germline values: CDR1 LNHDA, CDR2 SQIVND (reference sequence). The V end was cut by 0 bases, the J end by 6 bases, with 9 bases between. This CDR3 contains 14 residues. In DNA, the CDR3 is TGTGCCAGTAGTATAGACAGGGAACCTCAGCCCCAGCATTTT. Translating it yields CASSIDREPQPQHF.

This chain's CDR3 is CASSYDRDEAFF. In DNA, the CDR3 is TGTGCCAGCAGCTACGACAGAGACGAAGCTTTCTTT. This chain connects TRBV7-9 to TRBJ1-1; TRBD1 might be the D (5 bases). V was shortened by 4 bases and J by 8 bases, with 11 bases between the two germline ends. The germline gives CDR1 SEHNR, CDR2 FQNEAQ (reference sequence). There are 12 residues in the CDR3.